This T cell receptor (beta chain) was obtained from a study of regulatory T cells in long-lasting Graves disease. Time point noted: newly diagnosed GD, antithyroid drugs for less than 3 months. There was RNA extracted from PBMCs, and the TCR library was made from it. Researchers made TCR beta libraries by using iRepertoire HTBI primers and running Arm-PCR on CDR3 regions. TCRdb analysed the multiplex PCR reads with MiXCR anew, one entry per CDR3 protein. The sample contains just over 600,000 distinct CDR3 sequences, under 20% of which appear only once. This clonotype has a count of ten or more. V lost 3 bases and J lost 0, with 11 bases in between. This CDR3 comprises 16 residues. CDR1 MNHEY and CDR2 SMNVEV come from the germline V gene (reference sequence). The sample was also reused in another study, on T cells in Graves' hyperthyroidism and ophthalmopathy. According to that study: The TCR CDR3 first-round RT-PCR relied on the HTBI primer set.

V usage is TRBV27 and J usage is TRBJ2-2, with a possible D match to TRBD2 (5 bases). This specimen consisted of peripheral blood mononuclear cells (PBMCs), obtained at new diagnosis, from a patient treated with antithyroid drugs. The receptor comes from a woman younger than 45 with Graves disease. The CDR3 spells CASSFRAGTNTGELFF. In nucleotides, the CDR3 is TGTGCCAGCAGTTTTAGGGCGGGCACGAACACCGGGGAGCTGTTTTTT.